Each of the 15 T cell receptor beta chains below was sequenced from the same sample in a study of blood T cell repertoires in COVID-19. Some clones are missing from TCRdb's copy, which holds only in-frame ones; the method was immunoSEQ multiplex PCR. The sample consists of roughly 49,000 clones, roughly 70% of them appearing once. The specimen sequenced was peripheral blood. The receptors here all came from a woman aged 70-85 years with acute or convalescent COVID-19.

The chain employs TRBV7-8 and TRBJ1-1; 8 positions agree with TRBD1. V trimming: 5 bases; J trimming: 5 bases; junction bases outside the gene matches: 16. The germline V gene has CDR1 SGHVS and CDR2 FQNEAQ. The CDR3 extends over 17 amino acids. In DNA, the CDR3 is TGTGCCAGCAGCCCCACCGTCGGACAGGGATGGGGAACTGAAGCTTTCTTT. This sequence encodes CASSPTVGQGWGTEAFF.

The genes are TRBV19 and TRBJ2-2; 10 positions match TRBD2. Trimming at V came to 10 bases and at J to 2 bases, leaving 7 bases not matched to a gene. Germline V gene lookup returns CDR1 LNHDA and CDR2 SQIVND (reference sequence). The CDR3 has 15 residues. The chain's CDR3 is CATSSGGTNTGELFF. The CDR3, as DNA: TGTGCCACCAGTAGCGGGGGGACAAACACCGGGGAGCTGTTTTTT.

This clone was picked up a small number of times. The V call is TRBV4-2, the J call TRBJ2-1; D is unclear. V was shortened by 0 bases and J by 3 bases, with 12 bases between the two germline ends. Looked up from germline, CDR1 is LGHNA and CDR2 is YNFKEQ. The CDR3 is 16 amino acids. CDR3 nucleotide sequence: TGTGCCAGCAGCCAAGAACTATCATTGAGCTACAATGAGCAGTTCTTC. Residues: CASSQELSLSYNEQFF.

The CDR3 sequence: CASSPYHRDRALNEQFF. The CDR3 region has the DNA TGCGCCAGCAGCCCGTACCACAGGGACCGCGCTCTCAATGAGCAGTTCTTC. The rearrangement links TRBV5-1 to TRBJ2-1; TRBD1 might be the D (6 bases). Trimming pared 4 bases from V and 6 bases from J, leaving 23 bases between. Germline V gene sequence: CDR1 SGHRS, CDR2 YFSETQ. The CDR3 runs to 17 residues.

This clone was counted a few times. The CDR3 DNA follows: TGCGCCAGCAGAAGTGGGGGACTATCCAATGAGCAGTTCTTC. Translating gives CASRSGGLSNEQFF. This chain links TRBV5-1 with TRBJ2-1; 7 nucleotides match TRBD2. V shed 5 bases, J shed 6 bases, and the junction held 8 bases outside the gene matches. The CDR3 is made up of 14 amino acids. CDR1 and CDR2 from the germline V gene are SGHRS and YFSETQ.

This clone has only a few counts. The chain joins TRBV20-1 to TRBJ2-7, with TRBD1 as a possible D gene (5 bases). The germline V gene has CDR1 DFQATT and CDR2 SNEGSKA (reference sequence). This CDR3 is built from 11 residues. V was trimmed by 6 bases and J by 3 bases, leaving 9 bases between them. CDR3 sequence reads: CSASTVYEQYF. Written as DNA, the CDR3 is TGCAGTGCGTCGACAGTCTACGAGCAGTACTTC.

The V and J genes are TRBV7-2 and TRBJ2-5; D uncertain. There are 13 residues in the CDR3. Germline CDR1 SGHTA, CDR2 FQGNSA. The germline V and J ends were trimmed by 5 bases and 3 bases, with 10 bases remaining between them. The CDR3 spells CASSPPREETQYF. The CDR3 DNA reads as TGTGCCAGCAGCCCACCACGGGAAGAGACCCAGTACTTC.

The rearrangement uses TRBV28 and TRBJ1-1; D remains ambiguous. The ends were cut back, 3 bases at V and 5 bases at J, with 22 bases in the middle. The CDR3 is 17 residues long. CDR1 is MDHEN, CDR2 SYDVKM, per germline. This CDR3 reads CASSFRPRGRVTTEAFF. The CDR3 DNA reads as TGTGCCAGCAGTTTTAGGCCACGAGGGAGGGTGACGACTGAAGCTTTCTTT.

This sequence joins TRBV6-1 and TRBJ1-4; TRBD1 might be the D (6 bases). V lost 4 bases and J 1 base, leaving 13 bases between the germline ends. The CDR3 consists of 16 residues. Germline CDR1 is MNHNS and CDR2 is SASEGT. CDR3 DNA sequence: TGTGCCAGCAGTGTGGCAGGGGCGTTAACTAATGAAAAACTGTTTTTT. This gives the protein CASSVAGALTNEKLFF.

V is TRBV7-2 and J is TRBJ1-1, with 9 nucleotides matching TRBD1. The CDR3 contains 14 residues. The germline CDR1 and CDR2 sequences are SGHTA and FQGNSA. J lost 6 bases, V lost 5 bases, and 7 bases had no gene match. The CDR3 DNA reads TGTGCCAGCAGCCTATCACAGGGGGCCGCTGAAGCTTTCTTT. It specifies CASSLSQGAAEAFF.

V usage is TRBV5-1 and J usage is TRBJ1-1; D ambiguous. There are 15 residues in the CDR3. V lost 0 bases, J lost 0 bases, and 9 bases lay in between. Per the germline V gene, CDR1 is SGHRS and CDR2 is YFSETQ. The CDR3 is CASSLDPGVNTEAFF. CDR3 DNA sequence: TGCGCCAGCAGCTTGGATCCGGGAGTGAACACTGAAGCTTTCTTT.

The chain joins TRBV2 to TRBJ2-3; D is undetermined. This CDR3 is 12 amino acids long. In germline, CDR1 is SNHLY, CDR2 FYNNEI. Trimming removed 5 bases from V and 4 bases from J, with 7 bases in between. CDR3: CASSPFSDTQYF. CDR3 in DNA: TGTGCCAGCAGTCCGTTTTCAGATACGCAGTATTTT.

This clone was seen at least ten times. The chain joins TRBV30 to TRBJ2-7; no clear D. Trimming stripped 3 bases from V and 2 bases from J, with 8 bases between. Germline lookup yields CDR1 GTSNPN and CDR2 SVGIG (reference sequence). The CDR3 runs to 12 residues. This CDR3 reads CAWSRSPYEQYF. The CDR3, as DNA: TGTGCCTGGAGCCGGTCCCCCTACGAGCAGTACTTC.

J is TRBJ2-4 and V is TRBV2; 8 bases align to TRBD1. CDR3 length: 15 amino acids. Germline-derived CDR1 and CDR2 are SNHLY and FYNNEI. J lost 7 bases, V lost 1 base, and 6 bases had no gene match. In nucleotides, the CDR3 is TGTGCCAGCAGTGAAGATGGGCAGGGGGCTAACATTCAGTACTTC. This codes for CASSEDGQGANIQYF.

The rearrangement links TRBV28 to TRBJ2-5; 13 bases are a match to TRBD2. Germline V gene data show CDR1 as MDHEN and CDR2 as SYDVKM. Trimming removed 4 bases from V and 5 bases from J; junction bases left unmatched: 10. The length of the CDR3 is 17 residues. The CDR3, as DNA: TGTGCCAGCAGTTCTTTGACTAGCGGGAGGCTCGATGAGACCCAGTACTTC. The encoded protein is CASSSLTSGRLDETQYF.